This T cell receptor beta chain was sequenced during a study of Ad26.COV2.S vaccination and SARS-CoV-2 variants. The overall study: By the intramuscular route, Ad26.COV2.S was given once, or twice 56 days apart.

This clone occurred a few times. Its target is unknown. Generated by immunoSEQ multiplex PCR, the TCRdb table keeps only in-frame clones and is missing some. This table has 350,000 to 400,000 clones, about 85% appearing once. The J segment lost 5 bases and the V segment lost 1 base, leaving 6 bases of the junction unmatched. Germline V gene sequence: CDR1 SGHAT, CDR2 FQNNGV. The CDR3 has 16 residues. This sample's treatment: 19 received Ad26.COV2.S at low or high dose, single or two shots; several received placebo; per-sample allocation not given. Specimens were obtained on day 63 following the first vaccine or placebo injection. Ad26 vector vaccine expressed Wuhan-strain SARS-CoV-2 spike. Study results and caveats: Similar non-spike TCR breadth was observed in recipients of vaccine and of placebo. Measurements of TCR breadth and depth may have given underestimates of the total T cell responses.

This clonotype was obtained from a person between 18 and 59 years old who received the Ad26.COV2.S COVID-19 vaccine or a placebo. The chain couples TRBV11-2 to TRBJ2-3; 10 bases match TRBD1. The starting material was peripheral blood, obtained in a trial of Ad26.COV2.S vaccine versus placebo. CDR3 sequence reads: CASSLGDRGRVDTQYF. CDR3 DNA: TGTGCCAGCAGCTTAGGAGACAGGGGGCGCGTAGATACGCAGTATTTT.